This TCR beta chain is from a study of Graves' ophthalmopathy and Graves' hyperthyroidism. Overall study results and limits: Stable hyperthyroidism and ophthalmopathy were told apart by a 13-signature model, which achieved about 88% sensitivity and over 65% specificity. Also, most clonotypes expanded in the thyroid above 0.001 frequency appeared in blood.

Each hyperthyroidism patient was newly diagnosed, with under 2 months' duration, and aged 18 to 65. The authors diagnosed from clinical symptoms, serum thyroxine, TRAb, thyroid ultrasound and orbital computed tomography. This clonotype has at least ten counts. Its antigen is unknown. Amplified material comprised TCR beta CDR3 regions derived from RNA transcripts. First-round RT-PCR relied on HTBI primers, and a second-round multiplex PCR came next. TCRdb used MiXCR to reprocess the multiplex PCR reads, holding one entry per CDR3 protein. The sample includes 900,000 to 1,200,000 distinct CDR3 sequences, about two fifths seen only once; the top ten take around 10%. Germline lookup yields CDR1 SQVTM and CDR2 ANQGSEA. The CDR3 covers 11 residues. The V and J ends lost 7 bases and 2 bases respectively, with 9 bases between them.

The clonotype originates from an adult man with Graves' hyperthyroidism. V is TRBV29-1 and J is TRBJ2-7, with TRBD2 as a possible D gene (6 bases). Specimen: peripheral blood or thyroid tissue (not recorded which). CDR3 protein: CSAGGTYEQYF. For the CDR3, the DNA is TGCAGCGCTGGAGGGACCTACGAGCAGTACTTC.